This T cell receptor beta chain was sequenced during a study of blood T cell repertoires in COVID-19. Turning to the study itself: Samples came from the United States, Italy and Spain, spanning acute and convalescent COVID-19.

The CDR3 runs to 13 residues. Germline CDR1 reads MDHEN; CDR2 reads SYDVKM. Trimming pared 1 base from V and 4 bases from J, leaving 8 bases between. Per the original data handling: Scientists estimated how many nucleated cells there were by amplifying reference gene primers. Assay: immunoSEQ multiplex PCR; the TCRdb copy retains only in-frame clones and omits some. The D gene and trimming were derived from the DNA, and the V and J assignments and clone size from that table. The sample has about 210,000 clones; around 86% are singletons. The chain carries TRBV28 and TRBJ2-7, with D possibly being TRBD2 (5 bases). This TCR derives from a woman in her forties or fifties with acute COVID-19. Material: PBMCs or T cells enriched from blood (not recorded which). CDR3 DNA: TGTGCCAGCAGTTTATACGGGGAGTACGAGCAGTACTTC. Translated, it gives CASSLYGEYEQYF.